Sample share makes the clone carrying this TCR beta chain medium-sized (0.01 to 0.1%). This sample is part of a study of CDR3 diversity in severe acne. In TCRdb, the PCR reads were re-called with MiXCR into one record per CDR3 protein. The sample lists 100,000 or so distinct CDR3 sequences, about half occurring once. The length of the CDR3 is 15 residues. From germline, CDR1 is SGHTS and CDR2 YDEGEE. The junction had 5 bases not matched to a gene; V was cut back by 1 base and J by 5 bases. The sequenced sample consisted of blood. The chain joins TRBV5-8 to TRBJ2-2; 7 bases fit TRBD2. The origin of this receptor is a male donor with acne. CDR3 protein: CASSLSSGQTGELFF. CDR3 sequence (DNA): TGTGCCAGCAGCTTGTCTAGCGGACAAACCGGGGAGCTGTTTTTT.